Below, 9 T cell receptor beta chains from the same sample are listed, as sequenced in a study of shared clonotypes between healthy human individuals. This table comes from immunoSEQ multiplex PCR, and its TCRdb copy is limited to in-frame clones, with some not included. Of approximately 2,300,000 clones listed, 92% are singletons. Sequencing was carried out using naive CD4+ T cells from PBMCs. Documented subset: CD45RA+ positively selected. The receptor source for this set is a young man in good health. Some clones in this sample may be carry-over from other donors' samples.

The chain links TRBV5-1 to TRBJ2-7, with TRBD2 identical over 11 bases. The junction had 3 bases not matched to a gene; V was cut back by 3 bases and J by 4 bases. From germline, CDR1 is SGHRS and CDR2 YFSETQ. This CDR3 region has 14 residues. The CDR3 protein is CASSSTSGRYEQYF. The CDR3 DNA sequence: TGCGCCAGCAGCTCCACTAGCGGGAGATACGAGCAGTACTTC. The variable domain in full, completed from reference TRBV5-1 and TRBJ2-7, reads KAGVTQTPRYLIKTRGQQVTLSCSPISGHRSVSWYQQTPGQGLQFLFEYFSETQRNKGNFPGRFSGRQFSNSRSEMNVSTLELGDSALYLCASSSTSGRYEQYFGPGTRLTVT.

This chain uses TRBV30 with TRBJ1-1; D remains ambiguous. CDR3 length: 14 residues. The ends were cut back, 0 bases at V and 0 bases at J, with 8 bases in the middle. Per germline, CDR1 GTSNPN and CDR2 SVGIG (reference sequence). The chain's CDR3 is CAWSVLLLNTEAFF. The CDR3 DNA is TGTGCCTGGAGTGTACTACTTTTGAACACTGAAGCTTTCTTT.

This clone came up once. The chain uses TRBV7-2 and TRBJ2-1; 9 nucleotides line up with TRBD1. Germline lookup yields CDR1 SGHTA and CDR2 FQGNSA. Trimming cost V 5 bases and J 10 bases; bases outside gene matches: 9. This CDR3 region has 14 residues. The CDR3 sequence: CASSPGQGGNEQFF. In DNA form, the CDR3 reads TGTGCCAGCAGCCCGGGACAGGGTGGAAACGAGCAGTTCTTC.

With regard to this clone: This specimen includes other DNA sequences encoding the same CDR3. V usage is TRBV5-1 and J usage is TRBJ1-1, with 9 bases that match TRBD1. J lost 1 base, V lost 3 bases, and 1 base had no gene match. CDR3 length: 14 residues. The germline V gene has CDR1 SGHRS and CDR2 YFSETQ. The CDR3 is CASSSGQGNTEAFF. The CDR3 DNA follows: TGCGCCAGCAGCTCGGGACAGGGGAACACTGAAGCTTTCTTT.

The V call is TRBV27, the J call TRBJ1-2; TRBD1 matches at 8 bases. The germline V gene has CDR1 MNHEY and CDR2 SMNVEV (reference sequence). This CDR3 is 17 amino acids long. Losses at the gene ends were 5 bases for V and 8 bases for J; bases not matched to a gene: 19. DNA of the CDR3: TGTGCCAGCAGTCCCCGGGTGGGGACAGGCTTTAGGGGAGGCTACACCTTC. Its translation: CASSPRVGTGFRGGYTF.

This clone showed up just a few times. This rearrangement joins TRBV6-5 to TRBJ1-4; D remains ambiguous. Trimming shortened V by 10 bases and J by 7 bases, and 7 bases separated the two germline ends. The CDR3 sequence is 10 residues long. CDR1 is MNHEY and CDR2 is SVGAGI in the germline V gene. CDR3 DNA sequence: TGTGCCACCGGGTTTGAAAAACTGTTTTTT. Amino acid sequence: CATGFEKLFF.

This clone was recorded only once. V is TRBV11-3 and J is TRBJ2-2; D possibly matches TRBD1 or TRBD2 (5 bases each). CDR3 size: 13 residues. Germline values: CDR1 SGHNT, CDR2 YENEEA. The V end lost 2 bases, the J end lost 6 bases, and 7 bases lay between the germline ends. CDR3 region: CASSLRGAGELFF. In DNA, the CDR3 is TGTGCCAGCAGCTTAAGGGGAGCCGGGGAGCTGTTTTTT. Combining the CDR3 with reference TRBV11-3 and TRBJ2-2 gives the whole variable domain EAGVVQSPRYKIIEKKQPVAFWCNPISGHNTLYWYLQNLGQGPELLIRYENEEAVDDSQLPKDRFSAERLKGVDSTLKIQPAELGDSAVYLCASSLRGAGELFFGEGSRLTVL.

The V call is TRBV27, the J call TRBJ2-7, with D perhaps matching TRBD2 (5 bases). The CDR3 covers 14 residues. Trimming removed 2 bases from V and 3 bases from J, with 11 bases in between. Looked up from germline, CDR1 is MNHEY and CDR2 is SMNVEV (reference sequence). The CDR3 region has the DNA TGTGCCAGCAGTTTACGCGGGTCGCACTACGAGCAGTACTTC. Protein product: CASSLRGSHYEQYF.

The chain links TRBV2 to TRBJ2-3, with D possibly matching TRBD1 (6 bases). V was clipped by 0 bases and J by 6 bases, with 13 bases between them. Germline CDR1 is SNHLY and CDR2 is FYNNEI. This CDR3 region has 15 residues. The CDR3 loop reads CASSEAGHSRDTQYF. The CDR3 DNA follows: TGTGCCAGCAGTGAAGCGGGACACTCCCGGGATACGCAGTATTTT.